The 7 T cell receptor beta chains presented below share a single source sample, sequenced in a study of T cells in Graves' hyperthyroidism and ophthalmopathy. What was amplified from RNA transcripts were TCR beta CDR3 regions. HTBI primers were used for first-round RT-PCR of the TCR CDR3. One entry per CDR3 protein, called by TCRdb with MiXCR from the multiplex PCR reads. The table shows approximately 480,000 distinct CDR3 sequences, with less than 25% occurring only once. The sample was blood. These receptors all stem from a man aged 18 to 30 with Graves' hyperthyroidism.

This clonotype was picked up many times. This sequence joins TRBV28 and TRBJ2-5; D is unresolved. V lost 3 bases and J lost 5, with 10 bases in between. The CDR3 loop spans 13 amino acids. The germline CDR1 and CDR2 sequences are MDHEN and SYDVKM. The CDR3 DNA reads TGTGCCAGCAGTTTTACAGCCCGTGAGACCCAGTACTTC. Translated, it gives CASSFTARETQYF.

In this sample, this clonotype turned up many times. V and J are TRBV7-2 and TRBJ1-5; D uncertain. Trimming took 5 bases from V and 7 from J, leaving 15 bases between them. CDR1 and CDR2 (germline): SGHTA, FQGNSA. This CDR3 comprises 14 residues. CDR3 loop: CASSPGRLGQPQHF. The DNA for the CDR3 is TGTGCCAGCAGCCCCGGGCGGCTGGGGCAGCCCCAGCATTTT.

The chain employs TRBV6-2 or TRBV6-3 and TRBJ1-5; a weak D match, TRBD1 (6 bases). The CDR3 sequence is 19 residues long. The V gene's germline CDR1 is MNHEY and CDR2 SVGEGT. Trimming cost V 7 bases and J 5 bases, with 30 bases left between them. The CDR3: CASTTFRGDINPLDQPQHF. The CDR3 DNA reads TGTGCCAGCACTACCTTCAGAGGGGACATAAACCCCCTAGATCAGCCCCAGCATTTT.

This clonotype has just a few counts. The gene calls are TRBV19 and TRBJ1-5, with 8 bases matching TRBD1. The CDR3 loop spans 12 amino acids. From germline, CDR1 is LNHDA and CDR2 SQIVND (reference sequence). Losses at the gene ends were 8 bases for V and 5 bases for J; bases not matched to a gene: 2. The CDR3 DNA follows: TGTGCCAGTCAGGACAGGGATCAGCCCCAGCATTTT. Protein product: CASQDRDQPQHF.

The CDR3 region has the DNA TGTGCCAGCAGCTTTTCGACAGGGAAAGAAGAAGCTTTCTTT. It yields the protein CASSFSTGKEEAFF. The V and J genes are TRBV13 and TRBJ1-1, with 7 bases fitting TRBD1. Germline assignment: CDR1 PRHDT and CDR2 FYEKMQ (reference sequence). This CDR3 spans 14 amino acids. After removal of 3 bases from V and 8 bases from J, the junction contained 9 bases not matched to a gene.

This chain joins TRBV29-1 and TRBJ2-5; TRBD1 is a possible D gene (5 bases). V lost 2 bases, J lost 5 bases, and 9 bases lay in between. The CDR3 spans 12 residues. Germline lookup yields CDR1 SQVTM and CDR2 ANQGSEA. The CDR3 DNA sequence: TGCAGCGTTGAATCCAGGGTTGAGACCCAGTACTTC. Encoded protein: CSVESRVETQYF.

This clonotype was recorded many times. The rearrangement joins TRBV15 to TRBJ1-1; no clear D. The germline gives CDR1 LNHNV, CDR2 YYDKDF (reference sequence). The CDR3 loop spans 15 amino acids. V dropped 3 bases and J dropped 1 base, with 12 bases sitting between them. As DNA, the CDR3 is TGTGCCACCAGCAGTCGGGCAGAGGGGAACACTGAAGCTTTCTTT. It translates to CATSSRAEGNTEAFF.